One T cell receptor beta chain is described in this entry. This sample stems from a study of blood T cell repertoires in COVID-19. Assay: immunoSEQ multiplex PCR; the TCRdb copy retains only in-frame clones and omits some. This sample has about 240,000 clones, with about 80% found just once. This CDR3 contains 14 residues. CDR1 is MNHEY, CDR2 SVGAGI, per germline. J gave up 3 bases and V 8 bases, and 9 bases lay outside the gene matches. Across about two dozen US areas, participants ranged in age from roughly 18 to 95 years. Sequencing input: PBMCs or T cells enriched from blood (not recorded which). The chain joins TRBV6-5 to TRBJ2-5; TRBD1 agrees at 7 bases. This clonotype was obtained from a woman in her forties who had been exposed to COVID-19. CDR3 bases: TGTGCCAGCGACAGGGCAAGGGCGGAAGAGACCCAGTACTTC. Translating gives CASDRARAEETQYF.